This passage covers 3 T cell receptor beta chains from one sample sequenced in a study of blood T cell repertoires in COVID-19. Assay used: immunoSEQ multiplex PCR; TCRdb lists only in-frame clones, some missing. The sample records 140,000 to 150,000 clones, 81% being singletons. Sequencing was performed on peripheral blood. The receptors derive from a human donor in a cohort sampled during active COVID-19.

This clone occurred once. V and J are TRBV24-1 and TRBJ2-5; possible D gene TRBD2, 5 bases. The ends were cut back, 4 bases at V and 2 bases at J, with 13 bases in the middle. The CDR3 has 15 residues. The germline V gene encodes CDR1 KGHDR and CDR2 SFDVKD. CDR3 bases: TGTGCCACCAGTGACGCGGGCCGGGGACAAGAGACCCAGTACTTC. Translation gives CATSDAGRGQETQYF.

V and J are TRBV4-3 and TRBJ1-2; 7 bases match TRBD1. V dropped 4 bases and J dropped 8; count of bases not matched to a gene: 10. CDR1 LGHNA and CDR2 YSLEER come from the germline V gene. The CDR3 is 14 amino acids. CDR3 sequence (DNA): TGCGCCAGCAGCCGCTCCGGGACAGTGAGAGGCTACACCTTC. Translating it yields CASSRSGTVRGYTF.

This rearrangement joins TRBV7-7 to TRBJ2-5; D ambiguous. The CDR3 spans 15 residues. CDR1 is SSHAT, CDR2 FNYEAQ, per germline (reference sequence). V was trimmed by 2 bases and J by 1 base, leaving 11 bases between them. This chain's CDR3 is CASSLSRLSQETQYF. Written as DNA, the CDR3 is TGTGCCAGCAGCTTAAGTCGGTTGTCCCAAGAGACCCAGTACTTC.